These 19 T cell receptor beta chains originate from one sample sequenced in a study of T cells in Graves' hyperthyroidism and ophthalmopathy. TCR beta CDR3 sequences were amplified from RNA transcripts. RT-PCR in the first round (using the HTBI primer set) targeted the TCR CDR3. TCRdb re-called the multiplex PCR reads with MiXCR, one entry per CDR3 protein. The sample lists almost 350,000 distinct CDR3 sequences, less than 20% occurring once. The sequenced sample consisted of blood. The receptors here all came from a woman aged 35 to 49 with Graves' ophthalmopathy.

This clonotype was seen at least ten times. The V gene is TRBV3-1, the J gene TRBJ1-1, with TRBD1 matching over 7 bases. Germline V gene lookup returns CDR1 LGHDT and CDR2 YNNKEL (reference sequence). The CDR3 length is 15 residues. V lost 3 bases and J lost 8; bases outside the gene matches: 12. Written as DNA, the CDR3 is TGTGCCAGCAGCCAGGGGGGACAGAGGGTCCCCGAAGCTTTCTTT. Amino acids: CASSQGGQRVPEAFF.

This clonotype has ten or more counts. This chain connects TRBV10-3 to TRBJ2-7, with D possibly being TRBD1 or TRBD2 (6 bases each). V shed 3 bases and J shed 4 bases, with 16 bases lying between them. The length of the CDR3 is 15 residues. The germline gives CDR1 ENHRY, CDR2 SYGVKD. For the CDR3, the DNA is TGTGCCATCAGTGATAAGGGGGGCAGGTTATACGAGCAGTACTTC. Translation gives CAISDKGGRLYEQYF.

Many counts were recorded for this clonotype. The chain combines TRBV28 with TRBJ1-2; D not resolved. The germline gives CDR1 MDHEN, CDR2 SYDVKM. This CDR3 is 13 amino acids long. Trimming removed 4 bases at V and 3 bases at J, with 9 bases between. This CDR3 is CASSSQTYYGYTF. The CDR3 DNA reads as TGTGCCAGCAGTTCTCAGACATACTATGGCTACACCTTC.

In regard to this clonotype: Being one base from a much bigger clone, this may be a read error. The genes are TRBV5-1 and TRBJ2-7, with 7 bases identical to TRBD2. This CDR3 is built from 17 residues. V gave up 3 bases and J gave up 5 bases; unmatched junction bases: 17. Germline V gene data show CDR1 as SGHRS and CDR2 as YFSETQ. The CDR3 is CASSSIRLGGMGDEQYF. The CDR3 nucleotides read TGCGCCAGCAGCTCGATCCGCCTGGGAGGGATGGGGGACGAGCAGTACTTC.

In the case of this clonotype: Being one base from a much bigger clone, this may be a read error. It is likely a read error, because the conserved phenylalanine at the end of the CDR3 is missing. The chain combines TRBV6-4 with TRBJ2-7; D gene unclear. The germline gives CDR1 MRHNA, CDR2 SNTAGT. Trimming removed 10 bases from V and 2 bases from J, with 12 bases in between. The CDR3 spans 12 residues. This CDR3 reads CAIREYPYEQYL. The CDR3 DNA follows: TGTGCCATCCGAGAGTACCCCTACGAGCAGTACCTC.

There are many counts of this clonotype. V and J are TRBV6-2 or TRBV6-3 and TRBJ1-3; a possible D gene is TRBD1 (5 bases). V lost 5 bases, J lost 3 bases, and 11 bases lay in between. Germline values: CDR1 MNHEY, CDR2 SVGEGT. CDR3 length equals 14 residues. CDR3 protein: CASSTGTVGNTIYF. DNA for the CDR3: TGTGCCAGCAGTACCGGGACGGTTGGAAACACCATATATTTT.

This clonotype occurred many times. The V gene is TRBV15, the J gene TRBJ2-7; the D is unclear. V lost 3 bases and J lost 3, with 12 bases in between. CDR1 is LNHNV, CDR2 YYDKDF, per germline (reference sequence). The CDR3 covers 14 residues. Here the CDR3 DNA reads TGTGCCACCAGCAGCTTCGGTTTGGGCTACGAGCAGTACTTC. This encodes CATSSFGLGYEQYF.

The sample holds many counts of this clonotype. The rearrangement joins TRBV5-4 to TRBJ2-7; tentatively, D is TRBD1 (6 bases). Germline V gene lookup returns CDR1 SGHNT and CDR2 YYREEE (reference sequence). The CDR3 is 13 residues long. The V end was cut by 2 bases, the J end by 10 bases, with 16 bases between. In nucleotides, the CDR3 is TGTGCCAGCAGCTTCCAGGGGCAGGGCGGACAGTACTTC. Encoded protein: CASSFQGQGGQYF.

This clonotype has ten or more counts. The chain joins TRBV5-1 to TRBJ2-7; D unresolved. This CDR3 is 14 amino acids long. V was clipped by 0 bases and J by 5 bases, with 12 bases between them. CDR1 is SGHRS, CDR2 YFSETQ, per germline. The CDR3 here is CASSLVSGVDEQYF. DNA for the CDR3: TGCGCCAGCAGCTTGGTATCGGGTGTGGACGAGCAGTACTTC.

In its sample, this clonotype was seen many times. The chain has TRBV19 and TRBJ2-2; D may be TRBD2 (6 bases). CDR3 length equals 13 residues. The ends were cut back, 7 bases at V and 5 bases at J, with 11 bases in the middle. Germline CDR1 LNHDA, CDR2 SQIVND (reference sequence). CDR3 nucleotide sequence: TGTGCCAGTACCGTAGCGGCAACCGGGGAGCTGTTTTTT. Its protein is CASTVAATGELFF.

This clonotype was found many times. The J gene is TRBJ2-7, the V gene TRBV12-3 or TRBV12-4; 7 positions agree with TRBD2. V lost 6 bases, J lost 3 bases, and 11 bases stayed unmatched. The CDR3 contains 15 residues. This CDR3 is CASSPHGGNHYEQYF. The CDR3 DNA follows: TGTGCCAGCAGCCCCCACGGGGGGAACCACTACGAGCAGTACTTC.

This clonotype was recorded many times. The J gene is TRBJ1-1, the V gene TRBV20-1, with 7 bases aligning to TRBD1. The CDR3 totals 14 residues. The ends lost 0 bases at V and 6 bases at J; junction bases unmatched: 7. Germline V CDR1 and CDR2: DFQATT, SNEGSKA (reference sequence). CDR3 DNA: TGCAGTGCTAGAGAGACCCCGGGGACAGCTGAAGCTTTCTTT. This codes for CSARETPGTAEAFF.

This clonotype turned up a few times. The V and J genes are TRBV6-2 or TRBV6-3 and TRBJ2-7; 12 bases line up with TRBD2. From germline, CDR1 is MNHEY and CDR2 SVGEGT. V lost 0 bases, J lost 4 bases, and 10 bases stayed unmatched. The CDR3 sequence is 18 residues long. The CDR3 DNA sequence: TGTGCCAGCAGTTACTCGGGGCTAGCGGGAGGGTATAGGTACGAGCAGTACTTC. Amino acids: CASSYSGLAGGYRYEQYF.

This clonotype was recorded many times. The chain joins TRBV29-1 to TRBJ1-2, with D unresolved. The CDR3 spans 12 residues. Trimming cost V 4 bases and J 4 bases, with 10 bases left between them. CDR1 is SQVTM and CDR2 is ANQGSEA in the germline V gene. As DNA, the CDR3 is TGCAGCGTTGTGCGCTCATCCTATGGCTACACCTTC. The encoded protein is CSVVRSSYGYTF.

There are many counts of this clonotype. In nucleotides, the CDR3 is TGTGCCAGCAGCTTAGTAGGGGACAGGGGTGGGTCTGGGGATACGCAGTATTTT. Protein sequence: CASSLVGDRGGSGDTQYF. This chain links TRBV7-8 with TRBJ2-3; 10 bases align to TRBD1. The germline V gene encodes CDR1 SGHVS and CDR2 FQNEAQ. The V segment lost 1 base and the J segment 6 bases; nucleotides outside the gene matches: 13. This CDR3 has 18 amino acids.

Many counts were recorded for this clonotype. CDR3 DNA sequence: TGTGCCAGCAGCAAGGTGGCGGGGGTTGGGGAGCTGTTTTTT. It yields the protein CASSKVAGVGELFF. The chain recombines TRBV25-1 with TRBJ2-2, with TRBD2 matching 7 bases. The CDR3 has 14 residues. The germline CDR1 and CDR2 sequences are MGHDK and SYGVNS. V gave up 6 bases and J gave up 8 bases; unmatched junction bases: 9.

The rearrangement uses TRBV28 and TRBJ1-5; D is possibly TRBD1 (5 bases). V dropped 3 bases and J dropped 6 bases, with 12 bases sitting between them. Germline loops: CDR1 MDHEN, CDR2 SYDVKM. This CDR3 spans 14 amino acids. The CDR3 here is CASSLGGVSQPQHF. Here the CDR3 DNA reads TGTGCCAGCAGTTTGGGAGGGGTCAGTCAGCCCCAGCATTTT.

This clonotype was seen repeatedly, ten times or more. The conserved phenylalanine or tryptophan is not found at the CDR3 terminus, so this likely reflects a read error. V and J are TRBV10-3 and TRBJ2-5; TRBD2 aligns across 12 bases. The trim removed 10 bases at V and 0 bases at J, leaving 3 bases unmatched. There are 14 residues in the CDR3. Germline V gene sequence: CDR1 ENHRY, CDR2 SYGVKD. The CDR3 bases are TGTGCCACGAGGACTAGCGGGGACCAAGAGACCCAGTACTCC. Translating it yields CATRTSGDQETQYS.

This clonotype showed up many times. One end of the junction fails to match germline, which may point to a read error. For the CDR3, the DNA is TGTGCCTGTAGTATACTGCAAGGAGTAAGCAATCAGCCCCAGCATTTT. This sequence encodes CACSILQGVSNQPQHF. The chain combines TRBV19 with TRBJ1-5; no clear D. CDR1 LNHDA and CDR2 SQIVND come from the germline V gene (reference sequence). This CDR3 comprises 16 residues.